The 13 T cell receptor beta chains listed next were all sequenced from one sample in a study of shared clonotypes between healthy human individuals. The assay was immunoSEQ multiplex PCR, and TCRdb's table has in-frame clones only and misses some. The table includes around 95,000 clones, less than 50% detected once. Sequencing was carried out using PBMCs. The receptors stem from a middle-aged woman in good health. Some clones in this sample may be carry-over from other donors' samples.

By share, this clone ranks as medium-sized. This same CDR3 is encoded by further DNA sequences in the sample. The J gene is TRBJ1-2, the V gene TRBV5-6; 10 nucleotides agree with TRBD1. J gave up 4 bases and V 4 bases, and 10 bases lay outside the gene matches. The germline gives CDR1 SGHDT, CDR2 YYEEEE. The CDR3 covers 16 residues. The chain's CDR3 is CASSLWGTGDSYGYTF. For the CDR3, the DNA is TGTGCCAGCAGCCTATGGGGGACAGGGGATTCCTATGGCTACACCTTC.

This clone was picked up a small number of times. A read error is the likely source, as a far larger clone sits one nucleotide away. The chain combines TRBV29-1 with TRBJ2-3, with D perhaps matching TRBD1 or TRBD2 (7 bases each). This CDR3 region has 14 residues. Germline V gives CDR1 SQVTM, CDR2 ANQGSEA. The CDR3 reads CSVAQGGNTGTQYF. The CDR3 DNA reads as TGCAGCGTTGCTCAGGGGGGGAACACAGGTACGCAGTATTTT.

The CDR3 sequence is CASTKSGSVRGTQYF. In DNA form, the CDR3 reads TGTGCCAGCACCAAAAGCGGGAGTGTGAGGGGGACCCAGTACTTC. The V call is TRBV7-2, the J call TRBJ2-5; 8 nucleotides line up with TRBD2. The CDR3 runs to 15 residues. Trimming took 7 bases from V and 7 from J; bases not matched to a gene: 14. The germline V gene has CDR1 SGHTA and CDR2 FQGNSA. Full variable domain (remainder filled in from reference TRBV7-2 and TRBJ2-5): GAGVSQSPSNKVTEKGKDVELRCDPISGHTALYWYRQSLGQGLEFLIYFQGNSAPDKSGLPSDRFSAERTGGSVSTLTIQRTQQEDSAVYLCASTKSGSVRGTQYFGPGTRLLVL.

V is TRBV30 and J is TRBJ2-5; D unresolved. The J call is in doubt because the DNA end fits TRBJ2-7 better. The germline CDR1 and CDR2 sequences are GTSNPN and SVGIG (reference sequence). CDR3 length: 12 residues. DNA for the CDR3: TGTGCCTGGAAGGGCAGTTCCTACGAGCAGTACTTC. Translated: CAWKGSSYEQYF.

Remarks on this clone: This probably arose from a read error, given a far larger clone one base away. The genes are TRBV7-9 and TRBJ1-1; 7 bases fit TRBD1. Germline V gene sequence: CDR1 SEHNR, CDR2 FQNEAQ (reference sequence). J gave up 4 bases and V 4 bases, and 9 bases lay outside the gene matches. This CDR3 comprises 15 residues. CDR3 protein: CASSSVSGGFTEAFF. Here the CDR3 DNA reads TGTGCCAGCAGCTCAGTGTCAGGGGGATTCACTGAAGCTTTCTTT.

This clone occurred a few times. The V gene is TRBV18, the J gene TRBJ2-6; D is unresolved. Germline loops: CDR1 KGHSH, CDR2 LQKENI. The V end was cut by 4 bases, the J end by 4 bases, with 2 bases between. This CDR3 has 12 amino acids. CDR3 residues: CASSLGANVLTF. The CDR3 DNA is TGTGCCAGCTCACTCGGGGCCAACGTCCTGACTTTC.

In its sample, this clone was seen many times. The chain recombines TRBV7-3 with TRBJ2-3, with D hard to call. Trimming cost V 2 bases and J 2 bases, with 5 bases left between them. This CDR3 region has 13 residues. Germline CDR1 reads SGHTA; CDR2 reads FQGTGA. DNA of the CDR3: TGTGCCAGCAGCTTAGGGGTCACAGATACGCAGTATTTT. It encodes CASSLGVTDTQYF.

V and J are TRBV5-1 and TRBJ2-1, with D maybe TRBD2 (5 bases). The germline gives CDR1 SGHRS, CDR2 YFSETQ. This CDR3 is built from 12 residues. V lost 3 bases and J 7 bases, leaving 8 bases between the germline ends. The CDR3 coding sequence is TGCGCCAGCAGCTATGCGGGTAATGAGCAGTTCTTC. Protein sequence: CASSYAGNEQFF.

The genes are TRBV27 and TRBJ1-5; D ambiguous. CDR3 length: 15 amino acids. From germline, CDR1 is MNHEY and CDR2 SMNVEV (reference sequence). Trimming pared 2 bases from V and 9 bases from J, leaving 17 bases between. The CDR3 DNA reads TGTGCCAGCAGTTTAGGACGGGCTTCAAGGTCGCCCCAGCATTTT. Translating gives CASSLGRASRSPQHF.

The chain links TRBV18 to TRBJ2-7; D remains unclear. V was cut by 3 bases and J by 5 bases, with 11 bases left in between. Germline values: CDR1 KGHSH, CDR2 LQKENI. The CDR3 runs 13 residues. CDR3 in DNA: TGTGCCAGCTCACCCGGCGTAAACAACGAGCAGTACTTC. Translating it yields CASSPGVNNEQYF.

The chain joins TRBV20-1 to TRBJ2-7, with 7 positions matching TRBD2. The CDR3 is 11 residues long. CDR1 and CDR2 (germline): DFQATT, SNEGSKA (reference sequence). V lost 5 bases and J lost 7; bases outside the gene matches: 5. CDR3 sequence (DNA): TGCAGTGCTTCGCGGGGGTCAGAGCAGTACTTC. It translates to CSASRGSEQYF.

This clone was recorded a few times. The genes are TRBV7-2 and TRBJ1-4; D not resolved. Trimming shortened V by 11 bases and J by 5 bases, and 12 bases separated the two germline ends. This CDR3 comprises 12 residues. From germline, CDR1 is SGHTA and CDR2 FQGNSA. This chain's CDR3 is CACQTRNEKLFF. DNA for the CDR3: TGTGCCTGCCAGACGAGGAATGAAAAACTGTTTTTT. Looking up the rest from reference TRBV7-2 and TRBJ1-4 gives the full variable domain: GAGVSQSPSNKVTEKGKDVELRCDPISGHTALYWYRQSLGQGLEFLIYFQGNSAPDKSGLPSDRFSAERTGGSVSTLTIQRTQQEDSAVYLCACQTRNEKLFFGSGTQLSVL.

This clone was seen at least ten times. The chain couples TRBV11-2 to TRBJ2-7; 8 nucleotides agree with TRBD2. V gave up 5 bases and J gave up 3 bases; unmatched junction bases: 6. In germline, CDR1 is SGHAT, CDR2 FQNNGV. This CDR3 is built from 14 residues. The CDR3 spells CASSLSGTNYEQYF. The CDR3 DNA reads TGTGCCAGCAGCCTTAGCGGGACAAACTACGAGCAGTACTTC.